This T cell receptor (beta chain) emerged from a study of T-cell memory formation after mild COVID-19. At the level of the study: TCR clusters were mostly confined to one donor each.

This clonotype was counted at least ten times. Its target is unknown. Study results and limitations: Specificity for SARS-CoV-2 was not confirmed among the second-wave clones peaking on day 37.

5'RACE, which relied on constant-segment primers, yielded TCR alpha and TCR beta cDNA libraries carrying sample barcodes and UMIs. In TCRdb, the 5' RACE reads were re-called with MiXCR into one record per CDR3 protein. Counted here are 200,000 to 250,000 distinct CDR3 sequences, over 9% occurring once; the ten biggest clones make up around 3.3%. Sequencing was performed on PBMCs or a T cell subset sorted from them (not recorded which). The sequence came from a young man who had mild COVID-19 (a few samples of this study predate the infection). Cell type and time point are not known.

The CDR3 reads CATSRDLRGLEETQYF. The DNA of the CDR3 is TGTGCCACCAGCAGAGATCTCAGGGGGCTGGAAGAGACCCAGTACTTC. J is TRBJ2-5 and V is TRBV15, with 8 bases that match TRBD1. This CDR3 is 16 amino acids long. Germline V CDR1 and CDR2: LNHNV, YYDKDF (reference sequence). J gave up 3 bases and V 0 bases, and 6 bases lay outside the gene matches.